Sequencing of this TCR beta chain was carried out in a study of cytomegalovirus exposure and HLA in healthy donors. Study-wide results and caveats: Under in vitro conditions, three CMV-associated chains were confirmed as specific for CMV antigens.

Concerning this clone itself: The target antigen is unknown.

The CDR3 is 13 residues long. Trimming removed 5 bases from V and 5 bases from J; junction bases left unmatched: 7. From germline, CDR1 is SQVTM and CDR2 ANQGSEA. The PCR made use of 60 Vbeta and 13 Jbeta primers. Using immunoSEQ multiplex PCR, the repertoire was profiled, and TCRdb retains in-frame clones only, with some absent. The sample gives about 140,000 clones, 80% of which show up once; 2% to 2.5% is in the top ten. The gene calls are TRBV29-1 and TRBJ2-3, with 7 bases lining up with TRBD1. This receptor was identified in a man younger than 45 in good health and CMV-seronegative. Sequencing was carried out using PBMCs. CDR3 nucleotides: TGCAGCGTTACCCGGTCAGGGGGAGATACGCAGTATTTT. Its translation is CSVTRSGGDTQYF.